This T cell receptor beta chain derives from a study of radiotherapy plus CTLA-4 blockade in lung cancer (dated by TCRdb to the late 2010s). For context, the study as a whole: Among enrolled patients, roughly 20% had an objective response and about 30% reached disease control. General findings and caveats noted by the study authors: The strongest predictors of response, as reported, were early dynamic changes in blood T cell clones along with a rise in serum interferon-beta after radiation. After treatment with radiotherapy and ipilimumab, TCR clones that came from tumors expanded in the peripheral blood.

In this study, focal radiation therapy paired with CTLA-4 blockade (ipilimumab) was tested in patients who had chemo-refractory metastatic non-small-cell lung cancer. CDR1 and CDR2 are read off the germline V gene as LGHNA and YSLEER. The CDR3 has 13 amino acids, counting the end cysteine and phenylalanine. Only the CDR3 DNA is retained, 39 bases long and in frame from the first base. V is pared back by 5 bases and J by 4 bases, with 9 bases lying between the germline termini. As regards this clone: Which antigen it targets is not known. One base away there is no much larger clone; base qualities are not given.

The protocol used for the library was the immunoSEQ multiplex PCR assay. The clones in this table, taken by TCRdb from immuneACCESS, are in-frame only. Not every clone is retained; where verified, under half of the shortfall comes from an unresolved V gene, and the cause of the rest is unknown. The sample table contains tens of thousands of clones; only one count was recorded for more than 60% of them. Together, the top ten hold roughly 23% of the sample. The chain is encoded by TRBV4-3 joined to TRBJ1-3, with the D gene call left open. The sequence came from a human donor with non-small cell lung cancer whose response to radiotherapy plus ipilimumab could not be evaluated. Some clones in this sample may be carry-over from other donors' samples. Sequenced material: peripheral blood, taken from a patient treated with radiotherapy plus ipilimumab. The bases are TGCGCCAGCAGCTCTTCCCGGGGAAACACCATATATTTT. Protein translation: CASSSSRGNTIYF.